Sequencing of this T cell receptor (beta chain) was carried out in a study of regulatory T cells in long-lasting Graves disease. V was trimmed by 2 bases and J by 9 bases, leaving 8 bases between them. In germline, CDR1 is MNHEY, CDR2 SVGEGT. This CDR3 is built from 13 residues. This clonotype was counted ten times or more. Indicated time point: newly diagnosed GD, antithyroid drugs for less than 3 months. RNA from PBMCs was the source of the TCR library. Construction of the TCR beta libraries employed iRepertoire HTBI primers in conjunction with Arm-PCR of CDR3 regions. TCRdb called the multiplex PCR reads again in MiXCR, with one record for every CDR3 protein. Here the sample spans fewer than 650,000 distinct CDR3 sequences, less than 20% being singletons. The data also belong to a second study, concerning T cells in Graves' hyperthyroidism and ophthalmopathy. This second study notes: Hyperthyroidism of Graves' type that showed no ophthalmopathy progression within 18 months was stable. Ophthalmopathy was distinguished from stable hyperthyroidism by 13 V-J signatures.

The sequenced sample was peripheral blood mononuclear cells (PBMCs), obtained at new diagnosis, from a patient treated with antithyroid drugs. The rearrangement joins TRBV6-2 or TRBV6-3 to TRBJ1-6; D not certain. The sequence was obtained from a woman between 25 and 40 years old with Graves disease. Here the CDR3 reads CASSYTWGSPLHF. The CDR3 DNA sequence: TGTGCCAGCAGTTACACGTGGGGTTCACCCCTCCACTTT.